A single sample gave rise to the 13 T cell receptor beta chains below, sequenced in a study of blood T cell repertoires in COVID-19. The table came from immunoSEQ multiplex PCR; TCRdb's copy has only in-frame clones and leaves some out. The profile covers hundreds of thousands of clones, with 75% to 85% appearing a single time and around 1.3% taken by the ten largest. The specimen was peripheral blood. Every receptor here comes from a young woman with COVID-19, enrolled during active disease.

This clone was seen a single time. The V gene is TRBV9, the J gene TRBJ2-1; tentative D call: TRBD1 (5 bases). The germline V and J ends were trimmed by 0 bases and 9 bases, with 10 bases remaining between them. From germline, CDR1 is SGDLS and CDR2 YYNGEE. The CDR3 consists of 13 residues. CDR3 DNA sequence: TGTGCCAGCAGCGTAGACCAGGGATCTGAGCAGTTCTTC. The encoded protein is CASSVDQGSEQFF.

The chain links TRBV5-4 to TRBJ2-7, with 8 nucleotides matching TRBD1. Germline V CDR1 and CDR2: SGHNT, YYREEE (reference sequence). J gave up 4 bases and V 4 bases, and 10 bases lay outside the gene matches. The CDR3 has 15 amino acids. The CDR3 spells CASSRGTGLIYEQYF. The CDR3 DNA reads TGTGCCAGCAGCCGGGGGACAGGCCTAATTTACGAGCAGTACTTC.

This chain uses TRBV19 with TRBJ1-2; the match to TRBD1 covers 10 bases. Germline assignment: CDR1 LNHDA and CDR2 SQIVND (reference sequence). With V trimmed by 3 bases and J by 4 bases, 5 bases remained unmatched. The CDR3 is 15 residues long. For the CDR3, the DNA is TGTGCCAGTAGTATTGTGGGGACAGGGGCCTATGGCTACACCTTC. Translated: CASSIVGTGAYGYTF.

This chain links TRBV6-2 or TRBV6-3 with TRBJ1-1; 7 bases match TRBD1. This CDR3 contains 15 residues. J was trimmed by 1 base and V by 6 bases; bases with no gene match: 8. The germline CDR1 and CDR2 sequences are MNHEY and SVGEGT. In nucleotides, the CDR3 is TGTGCCAGCAGCACCCACAGGGGACGGAACACTGAAGCTTTCTTT. The encoded protein is CASSTHRGRNTEAFF.

The chain employs TRBV5-6 and TRBJ2-5, with D hard to call. CDR3 length equals 13 residues. Germline-derived CDR1 and CDR2 are SGHDT and YYEEEE. Trimming shortened V by 0 bases and J by 1 base, and 4 bases separated the two germline ends. The chain's CDR3 is CASSLVLQETQYF. The CDR3 nucleotides read TGTGCCAGCAGCTTGGTACTCCAAGAGACCCAGTACTTC.

The chain uses TRBV19 and TRBJ1-1; D perhaps matches TRBD1 (6 bases). Germline-derived CDR1 and CDR2 are LNHDA and SQIVND (reference sequence). V was cut by 6 bases and J by 4 bases, with 12 bases left in between. The CDR3 is 13 amino acids. CDR3 nucleotides: TGTGCCAGTAGCGAAGGGGGAAGCACTGAAGCTTTCTTT. Its translation is CASSEGGSTEAFF. Full variable domain (remainder filled in from reference TRBV19 and TRBJ1-1): DGGITQSPKYLFRKEGQNVTLSCEQNLNHDAMYWYRQDPGQGLRLIYYSQIVNDFQKGDIAEGYSVSREKKESFPLTVTSAQKNPTAFYLCASSEGGSTEAFFGQGTRLTVV.

The V gene is TRBV5-4, the J gene TRBJ1-1, with TRBD1 identical over 9 bases. This CDR3 is built from 14 residues. Germline CDR1 is SGHNT and CDR2 is YYREEE (reference sequence). V was clipped by 3 bases and J by 10 bases; unmatched bases: 10. In DNA, the CDR3 is TGTGCCAGCAGCTACGGACAGGGGCCATTGACAGCTTTCTTT. Its protein is CASSYGQGPLTAFF.

V and J are TRBV4-3 and TRBJ2-3; possible D gene TRBD1, 6 bases. Between the trimmed V and J ends, which lost 0 bases and 3 bases, there was a span of 10 bases. Germline V gene data show CDR1 as LGHNA and CDR2 as YSLEER. The CDR3 has 15 residues. CDR3 sequence: CASSQELTGTDTQYF. CDR3 nucleotide sequence: TGCGCCAGCAGCCAAGAATTGACAGGAACAGATACGCAGTATTTT.

The chain is built from TRBV30 and TRBJ2-2; the match to TRBD2 covers 10 bases. The length of the CDR3 is 19 residues. V dropped 3 bases and J dropped 2; count of bases not matched to a gene: 15. Germline lookup yields CDR1 GTSNPN and CDR2 SVGIG (reference sequence). The CDR3 protein is CAWRPEGASGRANTGELFF. In nucleotides, the CDR3 is TGTGCCTGGAGGCCAGAGGGGGCAAGCGGGAGGGCTAACACCGGGGAGCTGTTTTTT. Drawing the rest from reference TRBV30 and TRBJ2-2, the complete variable domain is SQTIHQWPATLVQPVGSPLSLECTVEGTSNPNLYWYRQAAGRGLQLLFYSVGIGQISSEVPQNLSASRPQDRQFILSSKKLLLSDSGFYLCAWRPEGASGRANTGELFFGEGSRLTVL.

The chain combines TRBV4-2 with TRBJ2-6, with 11 nucleotides matching TRBD1. The CDR3 is made up of 21 amino acids. Germline CDR1 is LGHNA and CDR2 is YNFKEQ. Germline trimming cut 3 bases from V and 0 bases from J; bases unmatched to any gene: 13. The CDR3 loop reads CASSHLKDRGPESSGANVLTF. In DNA, the CDR3 is TGTGCCAGCAGCCACCTAAAGGACAGGGGGCCGGAAAGCTCTGGGGCCAACGTCCTGACTTTC.

The rearrangement joins TRBV9 to TRBJ2-5; the D is unclear. There are 13 residues in the CDR3. Germline CDR1 SGDLS, CDR2 YYNGEE. Deletions cut 1 base from V and 5 bases from J, with 9 bases between. As DNA, the CDR3 is TGTGCCAGCAGCGTACTCCCGGGTGAGACCCAGTACTTC. It is translated as CASSVLPGETQYF.

The chain carries TRBV27 and TRBJ2-3; 8 positions agree with TRBD2. CDR1 MNHEY and CDR2 SMNVEV come from the germline V gene (reference sequence). This CDR3 is built from 16 residues. V gave up 6 bases and J gave up 2 bases; unmatched junction bases: 10. The CDR3: CASSDSGVSFTDTQYF. CDR3 bases: TGTGCCAGCAGCGATAGCGGGGTTTCTTTCACAGATACGCAGTATTTT.

The rearrangement links TRBV7-8 to TRBJ2-7, with TRBD2 identical over 15 bases. After removal of 3 bases from V and 4 bases from J, the junction contained 1 base not matched to a gene. Per the germline V gene, CDR1 is SGHVS and CDR2 is FQNEAQ. This CDR3 contains 15 residues. The CDR3 spells CASSFGTSGGYEQYF. As DNA, the CDR3 is TGTGCCAGCAGCTTCGGGACTAGCGGGGGGTACGAGCAGTACTTC.